The 10 T cell receptor beta chains reported below all come from one sample, sequenced in a study of cytomegalovirus exposure and HLA in healthy donors. PCR amplification relied on 60 Vbeta primers (plus 13 Jbeta primers). Using immunoSEQ multiplex PCR, the repertoire was profiled, and TCRdb retains in-frame clones only, with some absent. The sample consists of around 200,000 clones, around 80% of them appearing once. Source material: PBMCs. The source is a woman aged 55-69 years in good health and CMV-seropositive.

V gene TRBV19 combines with J gene TRBJ2-6; weak D call: TRBD1 (5 bases). Trimming shortened V by 6 bases and J by 0 bases, and 9 bases separated the two germline ends. The germline CDR1 and CDR2 sequences are LNHDA and SQIVND (reference sequence). CDR3 length equals 15 residues. CDR3: CASRTTGSGANVLTF. CDR3 DNA: TGTGCCAGTAGAACTACAGGCTCTGGGGCCAACGTCCTGACTTTC.

The chain uses TRBV28 and TRBJ1-6, with D possibly being TRBD1 (6 bases). The CDR3 covers 15 residues. The germline V and J ends were trimmed by 5 bases and 13 bases, with 21 bases remaining between them. The V gene's germline CDR1 is MDHEN and CDR2 SYDVKM. The CDR3 here is CASSGLQGYTAPLHF. CDR3 coding DNA: TGTGCCAGCAGTGGCCTACAGGGCTATACGGCGCCCCTCCACTTT. Full variable domain (outside the CDR3, taken from reference TRBV28 and TRBJ1-6): DVKVTQSSRYLVKRTGEKVFLECVQDMDHENMFWYRQDPGLGLRLIYFSYDVKMKEKGDIPEGYSVSREKKERFSLILESASTNQTSMYLCASSGLQGYTAPLHFGNGTRLTVT.

The rearrangement joins TRBV7-2 to TRBJ2-5; TRBD2 aligns across 13 bases. The CDR3 has 15 amino acids. Per germline, CDR1 SGHTA and CDR2 FQGNSA. Trimming removed 5 bases from V and 5 bases from J; junction bases left unmatched: 5. CDR3 in amino acids: CASSRTSGSGETQYF. The CDR3 DNA follows: TGTGCCAGCAGCCGGACTAGCGGGAGCGGGGAGACCCAGTACTTC.

The chain uses TRBV5-6 and TRBJ1-4; tentatively, D is TRBD1 (5 bases). The germline V gene encodes CDR1 SGHDT and CDR2 YYEEEE. There are 14 residues in the CDR3. Trimming shortened V by 1 base and J by 6 bases, and 10 bases separated the two germline ends. The CDR3 sequence: CASSLQGVDEKLFF. CDR3 nucleotides: TGTGCCAGCAGCTTGCAAGGGGTCGATGAAAAACTGTTTTTT. The variable domain in full, with the rest retrieved from reference TRBV5-6 and TRBJ1-4, is DAGVTQSPTHLIKTRGQQVTLRCSPKSGHDTVSWYQQALGQGPQFIFQYYEEEERQRGNFPDRFSGHQFPNYSSELNVNALLLGDSALYLCASSLQGVDEKLFFGSGTQLSVL.

The rearrangement uses TRBV29-1 and TRBJ1-1; 10 nucleotides align to TRBD1. The ends lost 5 bases at V and 4 bases at J; junction bases unmatched: 7. The length of the CDR3 is 14 residues. From germline, CDR1 is SQVTM and CDR2 ANQGSEA. CDR3 sequence reads: CSVWDRGKGTEAFF. CDR3 nucleotide sequence: TGCAGCGTTTGGGACAGGGGAAAAGGCACTGAAGCTTTCTTT.

This clone has a handful of counts. V is TRBV5-6 and J is TRBJ2-1; TRBD1 might be the D (6 bases). This CDR3 is built from 13 residues. From germline, CDR1 is SGHDT and CDR2 YYEEEE. V lost 4 bases and J 7 bases, leaving 12 bases between the germline ends. The DNA for the CDR3 is TGTGCCAGCAGCCGGATACAGGGAAATGAGCAGTTCTTC. Its translation: CASSRIQGNEQFF.

The chain combines TRBV14 with TRBJ2-1, with a weak D call TRBD1 (6 bases). The CDR3 runs to 15 residues. Germline V gene sequence: CDR1 SGHDN, CDR2 FVKESK. V lost 5 bases, J lost 0 bases, and 11 bases lay in between. The CDR3 spells CASSFRGFSYNEQFF. CDR3 DNA: TGTGCCAGCAGCTTCAGGGGTTTCTCCTACAATGAGCAGTTCTTC.

The rearrangement joins TRBV6-5 to TRBJ2-6, with D possibly TRBD1 on 6 matching bases. This CDR3 is 14 amino acids long. Trimming cost V 5 bases and J 3 bases, with 8 bases left between them. Per the germline V gene, CDR1 is MNHEY and CDR2 is SVGAGI. CDR3 bases: TGTGCCAGCAGTACAGGGAATGGGGCCAACGTCCTGACTTTC. Protein: CASSTGNGANVLTF.

The chain has TRBV29-1 and TRBJ2-1; 7 nucleotides agree with TRBD1. J lost 4 bases, V lost 1 base, and 4 bases had no gene match. Germline V gene sequence: CDR1 SQVTM, CDR2 ANQGSEA. The CDR3 has 14 residues. The CDR3 is CSVEGQGPYNEQFF. In DNA, the CDR3 is TGCAGCGTTGAAGGACAGGGCCCATACAATGAGCAGTTCTTC.

V usage is TRBV6-1 and J usage is TRBJ2-7; TRBD1 might be the D (6 bases). The length of the CDR3 is 14 residues. Between the trimmed V and J ends, which lost 6 bases and 5 bases, there was a span of 17 bases. Germline CDR1 and CDR2: MNHNS and SASEGT. CDR3 bases: TGTGCCAGCAGAGCCGGGACAATCTTCGACGAGCAGTACTTC. Residues: CASRAGTIFDEQYF.